This T cell receptor beta chain was documented in a study of T cell clonality in common variable immunodeficiency (dated by TCRdb to the mid-2010s). Study-wide conclusions, independent of this receptor: Fewer TCRbeta clones were shared among CVID subjects than among healthy controls (p < 0.0001). According to the authors, figuring out what caused the increased clonality in CVID would require sequencing the repertoires of T cell subpopulations. Fewer deletions and N-nucleotide insertions were reportedly observed in CVID TCRbeta sequences, and highly modified clones with 13 or more V deletions were reportedly absent from CVID TCRbeta sequences. TCRbeta clonality was higher in CVID subjects than in healthy controls (t-test p = 0.018), and the increase was most characteristic of about a third of subjects. Even though DNA input was the same, control samples had an average of about 89,000 unique sequences each, compared with some 32,000 in CVID samples. Correlations of repertoire features with clinical complications were constrained by heterogeneity among patients within the CVID cohort.

Both CVID patients and healthy controls were predominantly of Caucasian heritage. Heparinized peripheral whole blood samples of roughly 5 to 8.5 ml were obtained from each donor. Genomic DNA from adults with common variable immune deficiency (CVID) and from healthy adult controls was used to sequence TCRbeta CDR3 repertoires. There were some 22 healthy adult volunteers in the control group (about 12 female and 10 male), ranging in age from about 23 to 66 years, with a mean age of nearly 35. Diluted blood was density-centrifuged over Hypaque 1077 or Ficoll-Paque to isolate peripheral blood mononuclear cells. Genomic DNA was obtained from unsorted mononuclear cells through either Qiagen column purification or a centrifugation-based method. This clone was recorded at least ten times. Its antigen target is currently unknown. The read ends 3 residues early relative to the CDR3; the germline J gene fills the gap.

Trimming removed 6 bases from V and 1 base from J, leaving 12 bases between the germline ends. The CDR3 numbers 14 residues from cysteine through phenylalanine. The CDR3 was read in part: 33 bases, with the frame set at base 1. CDR1 SGHVS and CDR2 FQNEAQ were looked up in the germline V gene. Equivalent amounts of genomic DNA from CVID and control samples were used as sequencing input. For every sample, a 60 bp segment covering the rearranged TCRbeta CDR3 region was amplified and then sequenced. The immunoSEQ assay, a bias-corrected multiplex PCR combined with high-throughput sequencing, was used to amplify TCRbeta. The original pipeline was this. Every unique nucleotide sequence counted as a clone and was annotated with V, D and J genes, copy number and frequency. Sequences were labeled productive if in frame, and non-productive if out of frame or containing stop codons. As previously described, clonality was calculated on the basis of Shannon's entropy. The predicted amino acid sequences of productive clones were used to derive mean CDR3 Kyte-Doolittle hydropathy. Using the R hclust function, scaled V gene usage was clustered hierarchically with Manhattan distance and complete linkage. Clone sharing by CDR3 amino acid sequence was assessed by resampling 12 repertoires per group over 100 rounds. The repertoires were searched for 70 published EBV-specific and some 250 published CMV-specific TCRbeta sequences. After a couple of CVID samples that produced fewer than 10,000 sequences were dropped from the analysis, 35 to 50 CVID repertoires remained. Drawn from immuneACCESS, this table holds only the in-frame rearrangements with V and J called that TCRdb kept. Clones are partly lost; checked studies trace under half to an unresolved V gene and leave the rest unexplained. From that table come the V and J calls and clone size; the DNA was used to work out D and trimming. The sample comprises about 39,000 clones, and every one was counted more than once. In total, the top ten clones hold around 3% of the sample.

The sequence links TRBV7-8 to TRBJ1-1; TRBD1 is a weak D gene call, 5 bases matching. The TCR sequence derives from a person between 18 and 69 years old in good health. The sequenced material came from peripheral blood mononuclear cells. For the CDR3, the sequence is CASSLTGQNTEAFF. The covered CDR3 bases are TGTGCCAGCAGTTTAACAGGACAGAACACTGAA.